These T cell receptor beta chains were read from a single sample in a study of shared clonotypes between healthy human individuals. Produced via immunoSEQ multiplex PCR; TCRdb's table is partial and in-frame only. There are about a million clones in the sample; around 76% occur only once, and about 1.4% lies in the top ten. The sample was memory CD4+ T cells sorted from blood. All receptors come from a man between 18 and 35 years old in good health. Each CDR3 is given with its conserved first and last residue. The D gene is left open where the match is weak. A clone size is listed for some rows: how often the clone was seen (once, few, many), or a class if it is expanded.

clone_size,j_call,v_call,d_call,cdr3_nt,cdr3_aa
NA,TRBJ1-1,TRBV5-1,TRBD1,TGCGCCAGCAGCTCAACAGGGGACAACACTGAAGCTTTCTTT,CASSSTGDNTEAFF
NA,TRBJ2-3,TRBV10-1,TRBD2,TGCGCCAGCAGCCCTAGCGGGAGAAGAAGCACAGATACGCAGTATTTT,CASSPSGRRSTDTQYF
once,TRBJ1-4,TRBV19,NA,TGTGCCAGTAGTTCGACCGGATCTGCAACTAATGAAAAACTGTTTTTT,CASSSTGSATNEKLFF
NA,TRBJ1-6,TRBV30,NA,TGTGCCTGGAGTGTACGGAGCACCCAGGGTAACAATTCACCCCTCCACTTT,CAWSVRSTQGNNSPLHF
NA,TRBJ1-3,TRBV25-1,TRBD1,TGTGCCAGCGGACAGGGGGGTGGAAACACCATATATTTT,CASGQGGGNTIYF
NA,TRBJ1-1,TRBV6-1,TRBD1,TGTGCCAGCAGGGGACAGGGGGCGTTTAGGGAAGCTTTCTTT,CASRGQGAFREAFF
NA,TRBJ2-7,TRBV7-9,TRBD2,TGTGCCAGCAGCCCAAGGGCACTGACTAGCGGGAGGCCCGCGGAGCAGTACTTC,CASSPRALTSGRPAEQYF
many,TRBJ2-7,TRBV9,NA,TGTGCCAGCAGCCTGGGGTCGAGGCAGGAATCCTACGAGCAGTACTTC,CASSLGSRQESYEQYF
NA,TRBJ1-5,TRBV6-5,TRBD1,TGTGCCAGCAGTCCAAGCAGGGGGCGCAATCAGCCCCAGCATTTT,CASSPSRGRNQPQHF
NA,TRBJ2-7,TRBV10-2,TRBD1,TGCGCCAGCAGCCGGGACAGGGGGATTTCCTACGAGCAGTACTTC,CASSRDRGISYEQYF
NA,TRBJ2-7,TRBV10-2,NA,TGCGCCAGCCGGAGGGGCCCAGATGGAGCCTACGAGCAGTACTTC,CASRRGPDGAYEQYF
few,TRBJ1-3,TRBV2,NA,TGTGCCAGCAGTGGAGATCAAAGAAACACCATATATTTT,CASSGDQRNTIYF
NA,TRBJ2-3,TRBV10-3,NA,TGTGCCATCAGAGGAAACAGGGCCCAAACAGATACGCAGTATTTT,CAIRGNRAQTDTQYF
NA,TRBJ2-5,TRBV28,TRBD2,TGTGCCAGCAGGGGGAGCGGGGGGGAAGAGACCCAGTACTTC,CASRGSGGEETQYF
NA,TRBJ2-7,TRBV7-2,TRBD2,TGTGCCAGCAGCTTAAGTGACGCTGCGGGGGGCGAGCAGTACTTC,CASSLSDAAGGEQYF
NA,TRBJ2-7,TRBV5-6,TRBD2,TGTGCCAGCACTAAACGGGCTAGCGGGACTCTAGGATACGAGCAGTACTTC,CASTKRASGTLGYEQYF
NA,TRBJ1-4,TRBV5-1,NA,TGCGCCAGCAGCAATCAGGGCACGGGCCCTAATGAAAAACTGTTTTTT,CASSNQGTGPNEKLFF
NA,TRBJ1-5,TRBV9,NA,TGTGCCAGCAGCGTAGCGGGAGGTAGCAATCAGCCCCAGCATTTT,CASSVAGGSNQPQHF
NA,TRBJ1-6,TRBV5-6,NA,TGTGCCAGCAGCTTGTGGGGCGGAGACGATAATTCACCCCTCCACTTT,CASSLWGGDDNSPLHF
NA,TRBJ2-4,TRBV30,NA,TGTGCCTGGAGTGTAAATCGGGCAGGGGTACGCAAAAACATTCAGTACTTC,CAWSVNRAGVRKNIQYF
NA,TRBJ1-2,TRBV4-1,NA,TGCGCCAGCAGCCAAGAACGGACCAGCTATGGCTACACCTTC,CASSQERTSYGYTF
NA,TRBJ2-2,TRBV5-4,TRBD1,TGTGCCAGCAGCGGGACAGGATACCCCACCGGGGAGCTGTTTTTT,CASSGTGYPTGELFF
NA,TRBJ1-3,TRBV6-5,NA,TGTGCCAGCAGTTTGTCGACCAGCTCTGGAAACACCATATATTTT,CASSLSTSSGNTIYF
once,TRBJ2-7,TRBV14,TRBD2,TGTGCCAGCAGACCGACTAGCGGGAGTTTGTACGAGCAGTACTTC,CASRPTSGSLYEQYF
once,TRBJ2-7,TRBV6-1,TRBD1,TGTGCCAGCAGTGCGACAGGGGGCTTCTACGAGCAGTACTTC,CASSATGGFYEQYF
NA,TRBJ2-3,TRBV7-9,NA,TGTGCCAGCAGGGCTAGGGGGGAGCTTAATACGCAGTATTTT,CASRARGELNTQYF
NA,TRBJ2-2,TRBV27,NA,TGTGCCAGCAGTTTCGGGGGCAGGTTTACCGGGGAGCTGTTTTTT,CASSFGGRFTGELFF